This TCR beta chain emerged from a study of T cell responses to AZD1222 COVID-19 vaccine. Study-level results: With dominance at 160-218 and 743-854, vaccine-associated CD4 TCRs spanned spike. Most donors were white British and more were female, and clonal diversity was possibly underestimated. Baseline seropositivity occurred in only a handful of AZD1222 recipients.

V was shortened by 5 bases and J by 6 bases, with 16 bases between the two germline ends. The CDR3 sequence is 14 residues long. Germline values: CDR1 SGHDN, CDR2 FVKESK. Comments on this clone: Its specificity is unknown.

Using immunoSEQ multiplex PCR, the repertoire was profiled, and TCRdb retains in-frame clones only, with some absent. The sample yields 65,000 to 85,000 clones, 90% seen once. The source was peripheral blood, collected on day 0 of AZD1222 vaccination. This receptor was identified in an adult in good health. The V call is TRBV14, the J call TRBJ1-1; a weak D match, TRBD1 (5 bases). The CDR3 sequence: CASSARTGEAEAFF. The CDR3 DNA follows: TGTGCCAGCAGCGCACGAACGGGGGAGGCTGAAGCTTTCTTT.